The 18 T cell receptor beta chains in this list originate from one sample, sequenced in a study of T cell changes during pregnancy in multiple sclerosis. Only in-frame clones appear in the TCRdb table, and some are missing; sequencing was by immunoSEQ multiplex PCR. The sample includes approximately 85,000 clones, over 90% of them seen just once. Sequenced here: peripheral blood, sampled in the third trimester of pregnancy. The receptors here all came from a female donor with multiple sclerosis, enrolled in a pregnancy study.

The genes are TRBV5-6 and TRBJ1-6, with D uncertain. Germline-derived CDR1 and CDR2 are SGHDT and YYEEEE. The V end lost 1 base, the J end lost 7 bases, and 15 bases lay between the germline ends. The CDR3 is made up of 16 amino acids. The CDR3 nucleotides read TGTGCCAGCAGCTTGTTAAGGGAGACTGCAAATTCACCCCTCCACTTT. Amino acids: CASSLLRETANSPLHF.

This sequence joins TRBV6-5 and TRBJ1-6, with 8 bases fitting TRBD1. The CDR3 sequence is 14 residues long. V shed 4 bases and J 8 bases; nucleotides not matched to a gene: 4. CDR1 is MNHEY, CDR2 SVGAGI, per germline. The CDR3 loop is CASSSQGVDSPLHF. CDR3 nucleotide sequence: TGTGCCAGCAGTTCACAGGGGGTCGATTCACCCCTCCACTTT.

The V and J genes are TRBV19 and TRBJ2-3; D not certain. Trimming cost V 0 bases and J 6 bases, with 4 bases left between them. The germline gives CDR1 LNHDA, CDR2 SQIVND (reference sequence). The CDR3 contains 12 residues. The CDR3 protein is CASSIDRDTQYF. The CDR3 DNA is TGTGCCAGTAGTATAGATCGGGATACGCAGTATTTT.

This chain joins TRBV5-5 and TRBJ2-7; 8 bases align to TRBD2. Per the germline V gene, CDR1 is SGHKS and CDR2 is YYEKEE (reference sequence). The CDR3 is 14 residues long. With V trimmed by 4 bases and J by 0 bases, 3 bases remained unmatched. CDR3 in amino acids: CASSPGGSSYEQYF. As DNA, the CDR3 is TGTGCCAGCAGCCCGGGGGGGAGCTCCTACGAGCAGTACTTC.

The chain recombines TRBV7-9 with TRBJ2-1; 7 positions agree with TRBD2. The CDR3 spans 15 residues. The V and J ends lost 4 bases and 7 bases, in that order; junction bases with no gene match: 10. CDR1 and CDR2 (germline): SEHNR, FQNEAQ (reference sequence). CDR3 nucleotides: TGTGCCAGCAGCTCAAGCGGGGTCTTTAGAAATGAGCAGTTCTTC. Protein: CASSSSGVFRNEQFF. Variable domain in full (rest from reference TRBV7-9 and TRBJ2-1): DTGVSQNPRHKITKRGQNVTFRCDPISEHNRLYWYRQTLGQGPEFLTYFQNEAQLEKSRLLSDRFSAERPKGSFSTLEIQRTEQGDSAMYLCASSSSGVFRNEQFFGPGTRLTVL.

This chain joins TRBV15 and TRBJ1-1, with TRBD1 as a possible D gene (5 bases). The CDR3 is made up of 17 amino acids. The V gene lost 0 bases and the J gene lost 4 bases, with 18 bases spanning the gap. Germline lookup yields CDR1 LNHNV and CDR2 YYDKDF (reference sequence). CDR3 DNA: TGTGCCACCAGCAGAGATCTTTGGGCAGGGTTGAGCACTGAAGCTTTCTTT. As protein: CATSRDLWAGLSTEAFF.

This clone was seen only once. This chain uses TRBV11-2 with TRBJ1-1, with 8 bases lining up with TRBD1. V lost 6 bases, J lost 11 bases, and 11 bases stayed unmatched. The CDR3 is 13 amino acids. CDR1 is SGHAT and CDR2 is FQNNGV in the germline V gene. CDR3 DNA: TGTGCCAGCAGACCAAGCCAGGGGGCGCGGGCTTTCTTT. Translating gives CASRPSQGARAFF. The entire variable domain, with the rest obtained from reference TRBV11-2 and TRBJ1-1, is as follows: EAGVAQSPRYKIIEKRQSVAFWCNPISGHATLYWYQQILGQGPKLLIQFQNNGVVDDSQLPKDRFSAERLKGVDSTLKIQPAKLEDSAVYLCASRPSQGARAFFGQGTRLTVV.

The CDR3 sequence: CASRFPGYEQYF. CDR3 DNA: TGTGCCAGCAGGTTTCCGGGATACGAGCAGTACTTC. V usage is TRBV6-4 and J usage is TRBJ2-7, with D possibly TRBD2 on 5 matching bases. CDR3 length: 12 residues. The ends were cut back, 6 bases at V and 4 bases at J, with 10 bases in the middle. From germline, CDR1 is MRHNA and CDR2 SNTAGT.

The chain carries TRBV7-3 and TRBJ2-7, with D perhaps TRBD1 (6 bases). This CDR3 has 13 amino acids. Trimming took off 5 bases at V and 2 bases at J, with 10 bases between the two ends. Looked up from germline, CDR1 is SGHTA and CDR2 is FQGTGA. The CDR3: CASSKGQAYEQYF. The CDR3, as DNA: TGTGCCAGCAGCAAGGGACAAGCCTACGAGCAGTACTTC.

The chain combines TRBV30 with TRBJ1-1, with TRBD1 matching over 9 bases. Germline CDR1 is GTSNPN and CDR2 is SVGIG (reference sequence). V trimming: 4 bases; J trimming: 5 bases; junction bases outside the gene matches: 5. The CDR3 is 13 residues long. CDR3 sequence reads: CAWMGQGITEAFF. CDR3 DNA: TGTGCCTGGATGGGACAGGGAATTACTGAAGCTTTCTTT. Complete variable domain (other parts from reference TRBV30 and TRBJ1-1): SQTIHQWPATLVQPVGSPLSLECTVEGTSNPNLYWYRQAAGRGLQLLFYSVGIGQISSEVPQNLSASRPQDRQFILSSKKLLLSDSGFYLCAWMGQGITEAFFGQGTRLTVV.

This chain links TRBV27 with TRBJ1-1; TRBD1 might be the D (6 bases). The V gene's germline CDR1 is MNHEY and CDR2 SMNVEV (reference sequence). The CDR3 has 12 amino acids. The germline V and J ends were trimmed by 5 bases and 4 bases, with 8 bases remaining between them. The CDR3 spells CASSQGTTEAFF. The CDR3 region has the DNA TGTGCCAGCAGTCAGGGGACCACTGAAGCTTTCTTT.

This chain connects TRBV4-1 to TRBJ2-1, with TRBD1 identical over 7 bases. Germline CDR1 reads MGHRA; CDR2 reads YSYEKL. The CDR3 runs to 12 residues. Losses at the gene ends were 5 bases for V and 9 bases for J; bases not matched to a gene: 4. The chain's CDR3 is CASSFRGSEQFF. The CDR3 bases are TGCGCCAGCAGCTTCAGGGGGAGTGAGCAGTTCTTC.

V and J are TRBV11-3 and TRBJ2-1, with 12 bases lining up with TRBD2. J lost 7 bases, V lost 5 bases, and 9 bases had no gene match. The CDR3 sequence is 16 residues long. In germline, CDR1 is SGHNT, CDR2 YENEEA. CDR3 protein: CASSPRTSGDRNEQFF. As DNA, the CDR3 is TGTGCCAGCAGCCCCCGGACTAGCGGGGATCGGAATGAGCAGTTCTTC.

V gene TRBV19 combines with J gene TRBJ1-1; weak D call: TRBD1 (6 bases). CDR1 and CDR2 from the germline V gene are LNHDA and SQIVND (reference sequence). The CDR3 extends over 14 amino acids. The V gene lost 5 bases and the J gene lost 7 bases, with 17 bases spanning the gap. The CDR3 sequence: CASSPTAGALEAFF. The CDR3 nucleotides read TGTGCCAGTAGTCCAACAGCGGGGGCACTTGAAGCTTTCTTT. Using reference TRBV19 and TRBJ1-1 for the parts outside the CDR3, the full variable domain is DGGITQSPKYLFRKEGQNVTLSCEQNLNHDAMYWYRQDPGQGLRLIYYSQIVNDFQKGDIAEGYSVSREKKESFPLTVTSAQKNPTAFYLCASSPTAGALEAFFGQGTRLTVV.

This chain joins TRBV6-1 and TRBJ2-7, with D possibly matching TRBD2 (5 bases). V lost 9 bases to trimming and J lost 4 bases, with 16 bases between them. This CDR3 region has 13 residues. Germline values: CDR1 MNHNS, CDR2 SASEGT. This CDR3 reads CASSSLHLYEQYF. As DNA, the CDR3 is TGTGCCAGTTCTAGCCTCCACCTATACGAGCAGTACTTC.

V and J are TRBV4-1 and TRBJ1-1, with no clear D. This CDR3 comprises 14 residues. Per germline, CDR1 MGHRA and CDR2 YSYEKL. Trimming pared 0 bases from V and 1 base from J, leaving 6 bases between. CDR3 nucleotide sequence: TGCGCCAGCAGCCAAGATTTAGAGAACACTGAAGCTTTCTTT. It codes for CASSQDLENTEAFF.

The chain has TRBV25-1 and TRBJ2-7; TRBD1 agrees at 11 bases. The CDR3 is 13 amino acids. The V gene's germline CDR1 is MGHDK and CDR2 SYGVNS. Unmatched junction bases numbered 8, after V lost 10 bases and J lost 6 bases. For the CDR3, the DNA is TGTGCCACCGTGGGACAGGGGGTTCTCGAGCAGTACTTC. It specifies CATVGQGVLEQYF.

In DNA form, the CDR3 reads TGTGCCAGCAGTCTAAGACAGGGAGGTGAAAAACTGTTTTTT. Its translation is CASSLRQGGEKLFF. The V and J genes are TRBV27 and TRBJ1-4; the match to TRBD1 covers 7 bases. CDR1 is MNHEY, CDR2 SMNVEV, per germline (reference sequence). Losses at the gene ends were 5 bases for V and 7 bases for J; bases not matched to a gene: 7. This CDR3 has 14 amino acids. The complete variable domain, with remaining parts taken from reference TRBV27 and TRBJ1-4, reads EAQVTQNPRYLITVTGKKLTVTCSQNMNHEYMSWYRQDPGLGLRQIYYSMNVEVTDKGDVPEGYKVSRKEKRNFPLILESPSPNQTSLYFCASSLRQGGEKLFFGSGTQLSVL.